Following are 28 T cell receptor beta chains from one sample sequenced in a study of beta chain features in type 1 diabetes. The whole isolated RNA underwent reverse transcription, so sequencing captured expressed TCRB transcripts. Profiling relied on immunoSEQ multiplex PCR, and the TCRdb table lists in-frame clones only, not all of them. The data show about 160,000 clones, with 9% to 10% seen just once and 0.7% held by the top ten. Study-level points and caveats: Among patients with Type 1 diabetes, TCRB CDR3s were moderately but significantly shorter in every one of the four CD4+ subsets.

No antigen is known for these receptors. Sequenced sample: central memory CD4+ T cells from blood. The receptors come from a woman younger than 45 with type 1 diabetes.

On this clone itself: The junction shows a germline mismatch at one end, possibly a read error. The rearrangement joins TRBV7-7 to TRBJ2-7; the D gene is possibly TRBD1 (6 bases). CDR1 is SSHAT and CDR2 is FNYEAQ in the germline V gene (reference sequence). The CDR3 extends over 14 amino acids. The CDR3 nucleotides read TGTGCTAGCAGCTTAAGTCAGGGGTCGGGGGAGCAGTACTTC. It codes for CASSLSQGSGEQYF.

V usage is TRBV4-2 and J usage is TRBJ1-2, with 8 bases fitting TRBD1. CDR3 length: 13 residues. Germline V gives CDR1 LGHNA, CDR2 YNFKEQ. V lost 8 bases, J lost 3 bases, and 5 bases stayed unmatched. For the CDR3, the DNA is TGTGCCAGCCGACCGGGACAGGACTATGGCTACACCTTC. This gives the protein CASRPGQDYGYTF.

This clone was counted a few times. Other nucleotide sequences in the sample specify the same CDR3. The rearrangement links TRBV18 to TRBJ2-3; TRBD2 matches at 7 bases. Trimming removed 0 bases from V and 0 bases from J; junction bases left unmatched: 0. In germline, CDR1 is KGHSH, CDR2 LQKENI. The CDR3 runs to 15 residues. The CDR3 region is CASSPPSGSTDTQYF. In nucleotides, the CDR3 is TGTGCCAGCTCACCACCTAGCGGGAGCACAGATACGCAGTATTTT.

V is TRBV30 and J is TRBJ2-7, with TRBD1 matching 7 bases. The CDR3 is 12 amino acids. Trimming cost V 0 bases and J 5 bases; bases outside gene matches: 1. Germline V lookup: CDR1 GTSNPN, CDR2 SVGIG (reference sequence). The CDR3 DNA is TGTGCCTGGAGTGTAACAGGGGACGAGCAGTACTTC. It translates to CAWSVTGDEQYF.

This clone was observed at least ten times. V is TRBV29-1 and J is TRBJ1-3, with a tentative D call TRBD1 (6 bases). Trimming removed 8 bases at V and 4 bases at J, with 9 bases between. Germline V lookup: CDR1 SQVTM, CDR2 ANQGSEA. The CDR3 extends over 11 amino acids. In DNA form, the CDR3 reads TGCAGCTGCGGACAGGGAAACACCATATATTTT. The encoded protein is CSCGQGNTIYF. Using reference TRBV29-1 and TRBJ1-3 for the parts outside the CDR3, the full variable domain is SAVISQKPSRDICQRGTSLTIQCQVDSQVTMMFWYRQQPGQSLTLIATANQGSEATYESGFVIDKFPISRPNLTFSTLTVSNMSPEDSSIYLCSCGQGNTIYFGEGSWLTVV.

This clone was seen only a few times. The rearrangement uses TRBV5-1 and TRBJ1-1; unclear D gene. The CDR3 has 12 residues. The germline V and J ends were trimmed by 2 bases and 1 base, with 3 bases remaining between them. From germline, CDR1 is SGHRS and CDR2 YFSETQ. CDR3 residues: CASSFQNTEAFF. The CDR3 nucleotides are TGCGCCAGCAGCTTCCAGAACACTGAAGCTTTCTTT.

The V call is TRBV2, the J call TRBJ1-1, with D maybe TRBD1 (5 bases). The ends were cut back, 5 bases at V and 1 base at J, with 11 bases in the middle. CDR1 and CDR2 from the germline V gene are SNHLY and FYNNEI. The CDR3 is 14 residues long. As DNA, the CDR3 is TGTGCCAGCAGTCGACAGTTGTCGAACACTGAAGCTTTCTTT. Translated, it gives CASSRQLSNTEAFF.

In this sample, this clone turned up a few times. The chain employs TRBV30 and TRBJ2-1; 9 nucleotides agree with TRBD2. Per germline, CDR1 GTSNPN and CDR2 SVGIG (reference sequence). The V and J ends lost 2 bases and 7 bases, in that order; junction bases with no gene match: 9. The CDR3 spans 15 residues. The CDR3 loop is CAWSRGTSRLNEQFF. CDR3 nucleotide sequence: TGTGCCTGGAGTAGGGGGACTAGCCGTTTGAATGAGCAGTTCTTC.

The chain links TRBV5-1 to TRBJ1-5; D ambiguous. The germline gives CDR1 SGHRS, CDR2 YFSETQ. V gave up 0 bases and J gave up 7 bases, with 8 bases separating them. The CDR3 consists of 13 residues. The CDR3 DNA follows: TGCGCCAGCAGCTTGGGCGATGAGCAGCCCCAGCATTTT. Translated, it gives CASSLGDEQPQHF.

This clone was counted between two and nine times. The chain is built from TRBV30 and TRBJ1-2, with D possibly matching TRBD1 (5 bases). CDR1 and CDR2 (germline): GTSNPN, SVGIG (reference sequence). The V end lost 0 bases, the J end lost 3 bases, and 14 bases lay between the germline ends. The CDR3 sequence is 15 residues long. For the CDR3, the DNA is TGTGCCTGGAGTGTAAGCTCCCTAGGGGACTATGGCTACACCTTC. Protein product: CAWSVSSLGDYGYTF.

On this clone itself: The junction differs from germline at one of its ends, possibly a read error. The chain links TRBV11-2 to TRBJ2-7; TRBD2 matches at 8 bases. The CDR3 has 15 residues. Germline CDR1 SGHAT, CDR2 FQNNGV. The CDR3 nucleotides read TGTGCCAGCGGTTCAACACTAGCGGACGCCTACGAGCAGCACTTC. This encodes CASGSTLADAYEQHF.

This clone was observed many times. This chain links TRBV5-6 with TRBJ1-2; D uncertain. CDR1 and CDR2 (germline): SGHDT, YYEEEE. CDR3 length: 12 residues. V shed 4 bases and J shed 4 bases, with 8 bases lying between them. The CDR3 is CASSTEPYGYTF. The CDR3 DNA follows: TGTGCCAGCAGCACAGAACCCTATGGCTACACCTTC.

The table lists this clone with a few counts. V and J are TRBV2 and TRBJ2-5, with 10 positions matching TRBD2. J gave up 6 bases and V 3 bases, and 7 bases lay outside the gene matches. Germline CDR1 SNHLY, CDR2 FYNNEI. The CDR3 has 15 amino acids. CDR3 nucleotides: TGTGCCAGCAGTGAGTTAGCGGGAGGTGGCAAGACCCAGTACTTC. Translated, it gives CASSELAGGGKTQYF.

This clone was observed a handful of times. This chain connects TRBV7-8 to TRBJ2-7; TRBD2 matches at 12 bases. The CDR3 length is 20 residues. V was clipped by 6 bases and J by 3 bases; unmatched bases: 21. From germline, CDR1 is SGHVS and CDR2 FQNEAQ. CDR3 loop: CASSSAGGASGRAGVYEQYF. CDR3 nucleotide sequence: TGTGCCAGCAGTTCAGCCGGGGGCGCTAGCGGGAGGGCCGGTGTCTACGAGCAGTACTTC.

The chain has TRBV29-1 and TRBJ1-5, with 7 bases aligning to TRBD1. With 6 bases clipped from V and 5 bases from J, the junction kept 4 bases outside the gene matches. Per the germline V gene, CDR1 is SQVTM and CDR2 is ANQGSEA. The CDR3 runs 12 residues. In nucleotides, the CDR3 is TGCAGCGTCACTACAGGGGATCAGCCCCAGCATTTT. Residues: CSVTTGDQPQHF.

In regard to this clone: Other DNA sequences in the sample encode the same CDR3. The rearrangement joins TRBV7-9 to TRBJ1-2; D not resolved. V was shortened by 1 base and J by 2 bases, with 8 bases between the two germline ends. The CDR3 totals 14 residues. From germline, CDR1 is SEHNR and CDR2 FQNEAQ (reference sequence). The CDR3 region has the DNA TGTGCCAGCAGCTTAGGCGGAGGGAACTATGGCTACACCTTC. It specifies CASSLGGGNYGYTF. Filled out from reference TRBV7-9 and TRBJ1-2, the complete variable domain reads DTGVSQNPRHKITKRGQNVTFRCDPISEHNRLYWYRQTLGQGPEFLTYFQNEAQLEKSRLLSDRFSAERPKGSFSTLEIQRTEQGDSAMYLCASSLGGGNYGYTFGSGTRLTVV.

This clone was counted between two and nine times. This sequence joins TRBV6-5 and TRBJ2-7; 9 bases fit TRBD1. In germline, CDR1 is MNHEY, CDR2 SVGAGI. The CDR3 is 13 amino acids. J was trimmed by 9 bases and V by 8 bases; bases with no gene match: 11. CDR3 region: CASRTGDTIGQYF. The CDR3 DNA sequence: TGTGCCAGCCGGACAGGGGACACCATTGGGCAGTACTTC.

This clone appeared a few times. The V and J genes are TRBV9 and TRBJ1-2, with TRBD1 as a possible D gene (5 bases). Trimming removed 0 bases at V and 8 bases at J, with 14 bases between. Looked up from germline, CDR1 is SGDLS and CDR2 is YYNGEE. This CDR3 is built from 14 residues. CDR3 coding DNA: TGTGCCAGCAGCGTAGACGGCAGGGTGAAAGGCTACACCTTC. Its translation is CASSVDGRVKGYTF.

The chain recombines TRBV28 with TRBJ2-3; possibly TRBD1 for D (6 bases). The V gene's germline CDR1 is MDHEN and CDR2 SYDVKM. Trimming stripped 9 bases from V and 1 base from J, with 11 bases between. CDR3 size: 13 residues. The CDR3 sequence is CASRGTGTDTQYF. CDR3 nucleotide sequence: TGTGCCAGTAGGGGGACGGGCACAGATACGCAGTATTTT.

The chain couples TRBV28 to TRBJ2-5; the match to TRBD2 covers 8 bases. Germline CDR1 and CDR2: MDHEN and SYDVKM. This CDR3 region has 15 residues. J was trimmed by 2 bases and V by 3 bases; bases with no gene match: 5. The CDR3 protein is CASSFGSGGQETQYF. CDR3 sequence (DNA): TGTGCCAGCAGTTTCGGGTCGGGAGGGCAAGAGACCCAGTACTTC.

V is TRBV5-1 and J is TRBJ2-3, with 7 bases matching TRBD2. The germline V gene encodes CDR1 SGHRS and CDR2 YFSETQ. The CDR3 has 16 residues. V shed 0 bases and J 4 bases; nucleotides not matched to a gene: 8. CDR3 amino acids: CASSLGLSGTSDTQYF. For the CDR3, the DNA is TGCGCCAGCAGCTTGGGTCTGAGCGGGACGTCAGATACGCAGTATTTT. Variable domain in full (rest from reference TRBV5-1 and TRBJ2-3): KAGVTQTPRYLIKTRGQQVTLSCSPISGHRSVSWYQQTPGQGLQFLFEYFSETQRNKGNFPGRFSGRQFSNSRSEMNVSTLELGDSALYLCASSLGLSGTSDTQYFGPGTRLTVL.

This clone was recorded a few times. The V call is TRBV7-3, the J call TRBJ1-1, with D perhaps matching TRBD1 (6 bases). Germline assignment: CDR1 SGHTA and CDR2 FQGTGA. CDR3 length equals 14 residues. Trimming left V 3 bases short and J 4 bases short, with 12 bases between. The CDR3 loop is CASSLMQGSTEAFF. The CDR3 DNA follows: TGTGCCAGCAGCTTGATGCAGGGGTCCACTGAAGCTTTCTTT.

This clone was seen more than once but under ten times. The J gene is TRBJ2-5, the V gene TRBV29-1; TRBD1 agrees at 11 bases. This CDR3 spans 13 amino acids. The germline gives CDR1 SQVTM, CDR2 ANQGSEA. V gave up 6 bases and J gave up 5 bases; unmatched junction bases: 5. CDR3: CSVVGTGGETQYF. The DNA for the CDR3 is TGCAGCGTGGTTGGGACAGGGGGTGAGACCCAGTACTTC.

The chain has TRBV23-1 and TRBJ2-5; 9 nucleotides align to TRBD1. TRBV23-1 is recorded as an ORF, its role being uncertain. The CDR3 is 16 residues long. V gave up 0 bases and J gave up 1 base; unmatched junction bases: 3. The CDR3 DNA is TGCGCCAGCAGTCAATCTTTGGACAGGGGCCAAGAGACCCAGTACTTC. This codes for CASSQSLDRGQETQYF.

The chain is built from TRBV5-1 and TRBJ2-3; maybe TRBD2 (6 bases). This CDR3 has 15 amino acids. Between the trimmed V and J ends, which lost 2 bases and 4 bases, there was a span of 14 bases. Germline values: CDR1 SGHRS, CDR2 YFSETQ. The CDR3 bases are TGCGCCAGCAGCTTTGACGGCGGGGAGTCAGATACGCAGTATTTT. Translated: CASSFDGGESDTQYF.

This clone occurred a few times. The CDR3 sequence is CASHSGRGKYEQYF. The CDR3 DNA is TGTGCCAGCCATAGCGGGAGGGGGAAATACGAGCAGTACTTC. The J gene is TRBJ2-7, the V gene TRBV2; 11 bases map to TRBD2. Germline CDR1 is SNHLY and CDR2 is FYNNEI. The CDR3 is made up of 14 amino acids. J lost 4 bases, V lost 8 bases, and 7 bases had no gene match.

The gene calls are TRBV5-4 and TRBJ1-2; 9 nucleotides align to TRBD1. The CDR3 spans 14 residues. V dropped 4 bases and J dropped 4; count of bases not matched to a gene: 5. CDR1 and CDR2 from the germline V gene are SGHNT and YYREEE (reference sequence). The CDR3, as DNA: TGTGCCAGCAGCGTGGGGACAGGGCGCTATGGCTACACCTTC. It codes for CASSVGTGRYGYTF.

This clone was seen more than once but under ten times. The chain employs TRBV14 and TRBJ2-7; weak D call: TRBD2 (6 bases). The germline gives CDR1 SGHDN, CDR2 FVKESK. The CDR3 contains 16 residues. V was shortened by 4 bases and J by 0 bases, with 16 bases between the two germline ends. The CDR3: CASSRLPGLSSYEQYF. In nucleotides, the CDR3 is TGTGCCAGCAGCCGATTACCGGGACTTAGCTCCTACGAGCAGTACTTC.